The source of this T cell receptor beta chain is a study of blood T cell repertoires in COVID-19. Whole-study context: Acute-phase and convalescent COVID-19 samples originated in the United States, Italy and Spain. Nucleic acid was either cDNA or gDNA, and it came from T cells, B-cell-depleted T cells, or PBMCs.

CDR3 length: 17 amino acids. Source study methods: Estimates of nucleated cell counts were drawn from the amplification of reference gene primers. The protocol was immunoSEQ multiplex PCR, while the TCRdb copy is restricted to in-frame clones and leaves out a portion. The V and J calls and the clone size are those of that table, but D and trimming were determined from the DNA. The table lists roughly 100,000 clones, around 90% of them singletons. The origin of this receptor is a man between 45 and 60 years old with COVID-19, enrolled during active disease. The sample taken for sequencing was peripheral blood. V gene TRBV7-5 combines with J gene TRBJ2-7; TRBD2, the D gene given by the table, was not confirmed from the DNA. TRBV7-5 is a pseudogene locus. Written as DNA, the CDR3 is TGTGCCAGAAGCTCTCCCGGTGGGGACTCGGGTTTAAACGAGCAGTACTTC. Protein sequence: CARSSPGGDSGLNEQYF.